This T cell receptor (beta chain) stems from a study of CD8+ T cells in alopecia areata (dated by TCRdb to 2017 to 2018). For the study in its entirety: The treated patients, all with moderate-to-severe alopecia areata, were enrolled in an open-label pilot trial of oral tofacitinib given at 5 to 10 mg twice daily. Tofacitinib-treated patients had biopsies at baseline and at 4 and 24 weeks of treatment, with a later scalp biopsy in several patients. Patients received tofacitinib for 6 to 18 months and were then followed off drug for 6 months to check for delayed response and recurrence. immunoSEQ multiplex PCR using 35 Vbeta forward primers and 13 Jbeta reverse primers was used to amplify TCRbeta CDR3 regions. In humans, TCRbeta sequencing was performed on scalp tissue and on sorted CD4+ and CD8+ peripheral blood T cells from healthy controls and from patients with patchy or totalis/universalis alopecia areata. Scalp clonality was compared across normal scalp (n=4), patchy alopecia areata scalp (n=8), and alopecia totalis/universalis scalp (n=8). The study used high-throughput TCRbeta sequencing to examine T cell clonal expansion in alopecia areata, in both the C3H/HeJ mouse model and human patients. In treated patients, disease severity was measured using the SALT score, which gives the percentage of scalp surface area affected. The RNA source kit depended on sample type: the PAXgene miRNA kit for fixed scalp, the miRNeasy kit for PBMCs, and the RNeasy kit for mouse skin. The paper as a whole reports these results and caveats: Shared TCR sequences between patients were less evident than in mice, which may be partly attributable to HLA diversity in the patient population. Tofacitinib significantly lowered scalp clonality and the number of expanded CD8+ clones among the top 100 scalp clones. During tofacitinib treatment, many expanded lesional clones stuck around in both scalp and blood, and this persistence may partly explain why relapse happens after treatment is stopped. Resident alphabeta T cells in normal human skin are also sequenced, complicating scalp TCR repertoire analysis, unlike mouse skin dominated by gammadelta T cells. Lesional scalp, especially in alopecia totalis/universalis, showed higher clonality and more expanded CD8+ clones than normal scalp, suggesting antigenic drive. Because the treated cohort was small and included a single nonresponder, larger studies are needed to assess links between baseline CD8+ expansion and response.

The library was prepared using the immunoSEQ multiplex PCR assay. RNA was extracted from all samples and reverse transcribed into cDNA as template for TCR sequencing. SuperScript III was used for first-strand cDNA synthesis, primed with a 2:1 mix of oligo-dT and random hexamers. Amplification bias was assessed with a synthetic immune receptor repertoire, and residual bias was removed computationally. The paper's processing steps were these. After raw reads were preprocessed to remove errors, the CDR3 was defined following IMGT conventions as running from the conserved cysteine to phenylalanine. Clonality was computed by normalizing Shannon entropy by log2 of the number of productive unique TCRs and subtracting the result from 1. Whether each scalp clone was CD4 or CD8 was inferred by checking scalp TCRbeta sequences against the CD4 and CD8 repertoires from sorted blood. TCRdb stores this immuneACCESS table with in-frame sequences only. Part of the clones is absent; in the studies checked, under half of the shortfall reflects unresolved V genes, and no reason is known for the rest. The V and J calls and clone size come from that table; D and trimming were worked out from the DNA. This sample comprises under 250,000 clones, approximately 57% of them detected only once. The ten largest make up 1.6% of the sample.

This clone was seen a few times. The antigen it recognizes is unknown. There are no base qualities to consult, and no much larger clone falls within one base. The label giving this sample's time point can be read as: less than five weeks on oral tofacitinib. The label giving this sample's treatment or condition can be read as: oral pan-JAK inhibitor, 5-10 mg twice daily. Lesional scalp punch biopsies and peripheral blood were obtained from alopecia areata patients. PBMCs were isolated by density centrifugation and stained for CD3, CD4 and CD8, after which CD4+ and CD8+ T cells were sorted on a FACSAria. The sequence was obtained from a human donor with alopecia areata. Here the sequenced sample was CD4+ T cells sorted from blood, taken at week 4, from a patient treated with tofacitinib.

The CDR3 protein is CASSEALGGRTEAFF. Read as DNA, the sequence is TGTGCCAGCAGTGAAGCGCTTGGGGGTCGGACTGAAGCTTTCTTT. This chain is built from TRBV2 and TRBJ1-1, with TRBD1 perhaps the D gene, on 5 matching bases. From the cysteine up to the phenylalanine, the CDR3 has a length of 15 residues. CDR3 DNA is the only sequence kept; it has 45 bases, read in frame from the first base. Via the germline V gene, CDR1 is SNHLY and CDR2 FYNNEI. Relative to germline, V is 0 bases shorter and J is 5 bases shorter, with 13 bases between their ends.